The clone carrying this TCR beta chain was observed a few times. Its antigen is undetermined. The data were taken from a study of early T cells in non-severe SARS-CoV-2 infection. Study details: The study sequenced bulk RNA from unsorted whole blood, with chains unpaired.

The length of the CDR3 is 14 residues. V was pared by 4 bases and J by 2 bases, with 11 bases between. Germline V CDR1 and CDR2: MNHEY, SVGEGT. Researchers attached unique molecular identifiers to individual cDNA molecules. Using its own MiXCR run on the 5' RACE reads, TCRdb lists one record per CDR3 protein. The repertoire includes some 89,000 distinct CDR3 sequences, more than 9.5% of them detected once, and less than 5.5% sits in the top ten. Study-level findings and limits: Database matching using VDJdb favored anti-spike CD8 responses, with private and CD4 specificities left missing.

The rearrangement uses TRBV6-2 or TRBV6-3 and TRBJ2-5, with no clear D. This material consisted of whole blood, taken at baseline. The receptor was isolated from an adult who was a healthcare worker with PCR-confirmed SARS-CoV-2 infection or an uninfected control (not recorded which). CDR3: CASSWHSSQETQYF. As DNA, the CDR3 is TGTGCCAGCAGTTGGCACTCATCTCAAGAGACCCAGTACTTC.